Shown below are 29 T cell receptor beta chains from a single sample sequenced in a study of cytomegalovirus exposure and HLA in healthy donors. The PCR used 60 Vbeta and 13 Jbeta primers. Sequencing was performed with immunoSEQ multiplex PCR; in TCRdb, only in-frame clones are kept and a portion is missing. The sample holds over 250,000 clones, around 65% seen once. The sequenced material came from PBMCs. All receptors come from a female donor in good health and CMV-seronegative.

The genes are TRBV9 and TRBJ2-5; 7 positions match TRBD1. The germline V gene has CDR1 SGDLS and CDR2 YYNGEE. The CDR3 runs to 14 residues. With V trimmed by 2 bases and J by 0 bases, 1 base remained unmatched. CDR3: CASSVGTDQETQYF. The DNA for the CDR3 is TGTGCCAGCAGCGTTGGGACAGACCAAGAGACCCAGTACTTC.

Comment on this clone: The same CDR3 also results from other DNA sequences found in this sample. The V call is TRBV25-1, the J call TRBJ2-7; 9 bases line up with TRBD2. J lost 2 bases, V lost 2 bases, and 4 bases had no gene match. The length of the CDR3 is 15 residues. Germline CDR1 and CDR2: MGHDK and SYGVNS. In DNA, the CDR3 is TGTGCCAGCAGTGAAGGGCTAGCGGGGACCTACGAGCAGTACTTC. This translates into CASSEGLAGTYEQYF.

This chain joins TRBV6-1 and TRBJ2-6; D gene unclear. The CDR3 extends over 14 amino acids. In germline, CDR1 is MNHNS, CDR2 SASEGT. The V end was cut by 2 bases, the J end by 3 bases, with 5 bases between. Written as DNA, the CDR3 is TGTGCCAGCAGTGAAAGGAGTGGGGCCAACGTCCTGACTTTC. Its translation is CASSERSGANVLTF.

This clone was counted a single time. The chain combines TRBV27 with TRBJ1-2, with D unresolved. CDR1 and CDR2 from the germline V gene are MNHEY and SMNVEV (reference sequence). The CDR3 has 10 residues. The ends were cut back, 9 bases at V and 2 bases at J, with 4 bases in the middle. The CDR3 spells CARSNYGYTF. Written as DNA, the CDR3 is TGTGCCAGAAGCAACTATGGCTACACCTTC.

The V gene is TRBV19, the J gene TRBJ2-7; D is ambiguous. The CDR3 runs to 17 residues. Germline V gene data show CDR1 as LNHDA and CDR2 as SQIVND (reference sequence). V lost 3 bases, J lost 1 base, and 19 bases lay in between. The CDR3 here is CASSMRSVTLSSYEQYF. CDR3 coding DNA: TGTGCCAGTAGTATGCGGTCTGTAACCCTGAGTTCCTACGAGCAGTACTTC.

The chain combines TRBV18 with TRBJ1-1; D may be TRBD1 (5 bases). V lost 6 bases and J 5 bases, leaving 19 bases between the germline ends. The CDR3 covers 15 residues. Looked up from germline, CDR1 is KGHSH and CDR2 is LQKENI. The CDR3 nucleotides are TGTGCCAGCTCGCCAAACGCCGGGGGGGGGACTGAAGCTTTCTTT. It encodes CASSPNAGGGTEAFF.

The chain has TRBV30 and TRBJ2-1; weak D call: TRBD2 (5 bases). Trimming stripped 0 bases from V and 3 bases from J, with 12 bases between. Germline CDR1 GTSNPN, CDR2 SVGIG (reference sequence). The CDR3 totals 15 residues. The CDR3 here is CAWSVRGRFYNEQFF. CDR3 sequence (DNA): TGTGCCTGGAGTGTACGGGGTCGTTTCTACAATGAGCAGTTCTTC.

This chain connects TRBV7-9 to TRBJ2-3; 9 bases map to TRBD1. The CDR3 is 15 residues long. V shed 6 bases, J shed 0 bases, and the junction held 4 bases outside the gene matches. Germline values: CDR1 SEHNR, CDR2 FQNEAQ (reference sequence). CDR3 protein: CASRPDRGSTDTQYF. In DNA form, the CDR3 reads TGTGCCAGCAGACCAGACAGGGGGAGCACAGATACGCAGTATTTT.

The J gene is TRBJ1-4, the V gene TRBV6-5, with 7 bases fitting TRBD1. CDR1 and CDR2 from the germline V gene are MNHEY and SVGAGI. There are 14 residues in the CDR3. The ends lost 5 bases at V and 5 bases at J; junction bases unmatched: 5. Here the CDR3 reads CASSAGTVNEKLFF. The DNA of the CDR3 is TGTGCCAGCAGTGCCGGGACAGTGAATGAAAAACTGTTTTTT.

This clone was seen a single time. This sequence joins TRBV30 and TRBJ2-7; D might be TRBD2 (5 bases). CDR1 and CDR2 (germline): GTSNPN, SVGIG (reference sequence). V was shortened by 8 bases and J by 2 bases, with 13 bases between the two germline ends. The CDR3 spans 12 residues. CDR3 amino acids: CAVSPGAYEQYF. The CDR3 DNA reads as TGTGCCGTGTCCCCCGGGGCCTACGAGCAGTACTTC.

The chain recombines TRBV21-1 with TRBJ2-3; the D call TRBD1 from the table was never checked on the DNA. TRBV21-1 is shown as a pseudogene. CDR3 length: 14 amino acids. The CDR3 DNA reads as TGTGCCAGCAGCAAAGAGGGGCCGGGAGATACGCAGTATTTT. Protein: CASSKEGPGDTQYF.

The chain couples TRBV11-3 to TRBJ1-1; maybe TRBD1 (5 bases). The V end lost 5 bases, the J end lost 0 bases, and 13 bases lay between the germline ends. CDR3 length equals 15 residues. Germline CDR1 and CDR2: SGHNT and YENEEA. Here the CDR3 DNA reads TGTGCCAGCAGCCCCGACAGCAGAATGAACACTGAAGCTTTCTTT. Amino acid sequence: CASSPDSRMNTEAFF.

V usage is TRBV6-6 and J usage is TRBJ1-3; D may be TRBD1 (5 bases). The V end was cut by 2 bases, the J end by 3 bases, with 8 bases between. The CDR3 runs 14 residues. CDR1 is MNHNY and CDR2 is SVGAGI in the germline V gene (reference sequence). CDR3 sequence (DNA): TGTGCCAGCAGTTACGGGGGGTTTGGAAACACCATATATTTT. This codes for CASSYGGFGNTIYF.

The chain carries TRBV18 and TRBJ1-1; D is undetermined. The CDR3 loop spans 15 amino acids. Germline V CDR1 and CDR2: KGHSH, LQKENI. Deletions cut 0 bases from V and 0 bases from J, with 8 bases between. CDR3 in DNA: TGTGCCAGCTCACCACCTTATGCGTTGAACACTGAAGCTTTCTTT. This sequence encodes CASSPPYALNTEAFF.

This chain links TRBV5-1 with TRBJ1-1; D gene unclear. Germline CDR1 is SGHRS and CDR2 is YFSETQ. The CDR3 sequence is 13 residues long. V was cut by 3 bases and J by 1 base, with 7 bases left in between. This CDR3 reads CASSYSGNTEAFF. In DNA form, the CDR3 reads TGCGCCAGCAGCTACTCCGGGAACACTGAAGCTTTCTTT.

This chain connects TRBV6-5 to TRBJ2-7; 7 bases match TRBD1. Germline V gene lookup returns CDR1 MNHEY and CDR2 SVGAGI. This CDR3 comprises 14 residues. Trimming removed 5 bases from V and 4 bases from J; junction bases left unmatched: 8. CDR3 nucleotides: TGTGCCAGCAGTCAAGGACAGGCGAAGTACGAGCAGTACTTC. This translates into CASSQGQAKYEQYF.

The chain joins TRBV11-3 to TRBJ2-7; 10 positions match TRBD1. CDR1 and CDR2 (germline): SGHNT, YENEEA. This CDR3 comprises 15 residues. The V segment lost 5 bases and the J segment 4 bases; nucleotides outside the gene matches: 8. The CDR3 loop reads CASSPAGTGVYEQYF. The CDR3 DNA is TGTGCCAGCAGCCCCGCGGGGACAGGGGTGTACGAGCAGTACTTC. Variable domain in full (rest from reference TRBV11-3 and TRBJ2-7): EAGVVQSPRYKIIEKKQPVAFWCNPISGHNTLYWYLQNLGQGPELLIRYENEEAVDDSQLPKDRFSAERLKGVDSTLKIQPAELGDSAVYLCASSPAGTGVYEQYFGPGTRLTVT.

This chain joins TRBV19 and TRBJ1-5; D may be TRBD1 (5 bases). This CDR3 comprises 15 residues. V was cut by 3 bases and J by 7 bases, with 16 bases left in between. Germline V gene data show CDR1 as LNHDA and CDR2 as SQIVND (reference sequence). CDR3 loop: CASSMRQSERQPQHF. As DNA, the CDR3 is TGTGCCAGTAGTATGAGACAGTCAGAGAGGCAGCCCCAGCATTTT.

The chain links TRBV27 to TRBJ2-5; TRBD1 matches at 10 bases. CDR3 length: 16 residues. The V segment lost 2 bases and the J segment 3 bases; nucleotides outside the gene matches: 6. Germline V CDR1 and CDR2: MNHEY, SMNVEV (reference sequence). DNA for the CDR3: TGTGCCAGCAGTTTAGGAGGCGGGACAGGGGAAGAGACCCAGTACTTC. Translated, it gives CASSLGGGTGEETQYF.

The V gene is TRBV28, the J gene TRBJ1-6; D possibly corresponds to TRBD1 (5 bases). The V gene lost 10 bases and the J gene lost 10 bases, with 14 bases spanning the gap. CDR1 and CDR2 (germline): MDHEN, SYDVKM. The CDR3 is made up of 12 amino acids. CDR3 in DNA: TGTGCCACCCAGGGTAGGCTATCACCCCTCCACTTT. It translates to CATQGRLSPLHF.

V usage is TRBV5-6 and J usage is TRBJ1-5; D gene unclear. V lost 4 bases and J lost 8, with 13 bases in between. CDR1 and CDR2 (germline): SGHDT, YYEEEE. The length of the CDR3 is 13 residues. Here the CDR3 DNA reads TGTGCCAGCAGCCGGGGAGGGAAGGAGCCCCAGCATTTT. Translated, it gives CASSRGGKEPQHF.

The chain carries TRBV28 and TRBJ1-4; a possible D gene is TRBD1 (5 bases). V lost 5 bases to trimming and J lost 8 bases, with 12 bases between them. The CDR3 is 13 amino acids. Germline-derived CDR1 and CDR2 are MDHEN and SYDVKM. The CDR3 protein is CASSRRQREKLFF. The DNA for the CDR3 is TGTGCCAGCAGTCGAAGACAGAGAGAAAAACTGTTTTTT.

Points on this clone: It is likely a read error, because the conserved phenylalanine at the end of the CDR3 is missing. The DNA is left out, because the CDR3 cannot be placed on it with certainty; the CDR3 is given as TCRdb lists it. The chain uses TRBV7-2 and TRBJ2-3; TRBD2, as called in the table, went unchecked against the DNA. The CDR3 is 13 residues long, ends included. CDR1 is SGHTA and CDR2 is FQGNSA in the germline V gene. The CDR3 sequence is CASTLRTSGIMYT.

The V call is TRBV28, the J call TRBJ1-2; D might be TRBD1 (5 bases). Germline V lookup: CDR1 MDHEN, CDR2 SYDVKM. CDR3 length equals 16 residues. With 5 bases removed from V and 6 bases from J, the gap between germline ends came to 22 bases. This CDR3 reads CASSPSPRRGGDGYTF. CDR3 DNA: TGTGCCAGCAGTCCCAGCCCCCGGAGGGGAGGCGATGGCTACACCTTC.

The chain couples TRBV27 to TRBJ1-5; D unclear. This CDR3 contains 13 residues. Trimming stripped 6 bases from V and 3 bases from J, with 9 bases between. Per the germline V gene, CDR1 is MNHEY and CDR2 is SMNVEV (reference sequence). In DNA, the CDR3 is TGTGCCAGCAGGACCCAGGTCAATCAGCCCCAGCATTTT. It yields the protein CASRTQVNQPQHF.

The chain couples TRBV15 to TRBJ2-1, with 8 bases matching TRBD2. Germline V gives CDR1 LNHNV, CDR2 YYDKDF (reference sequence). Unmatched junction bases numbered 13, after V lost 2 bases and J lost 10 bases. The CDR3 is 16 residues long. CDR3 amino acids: CATSRNLWGSGIEQFF. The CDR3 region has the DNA TGTGCCACCAGCAGAAACCTTTGGGGTAGCGGGATAGAGCAGTTCTTC.

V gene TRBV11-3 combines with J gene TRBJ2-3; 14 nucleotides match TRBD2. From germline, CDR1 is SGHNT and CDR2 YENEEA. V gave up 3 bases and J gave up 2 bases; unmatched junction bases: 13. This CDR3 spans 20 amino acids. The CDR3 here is CASSLGLAGAYTYFTDTQYF. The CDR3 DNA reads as TGTGCCAGCAGCTTGGGACTAGCGGGGGCCTACACTTACTTCACAGATACGCAGTATTTT.

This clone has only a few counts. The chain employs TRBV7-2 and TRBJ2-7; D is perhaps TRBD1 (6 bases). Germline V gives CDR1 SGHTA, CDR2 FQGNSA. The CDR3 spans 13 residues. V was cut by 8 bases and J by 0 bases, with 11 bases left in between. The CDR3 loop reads CASSGAYSYEQYF. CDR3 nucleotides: TGTGCCAGCTCAGGGGCTTACTCCTACGAGCAGTACTTC.

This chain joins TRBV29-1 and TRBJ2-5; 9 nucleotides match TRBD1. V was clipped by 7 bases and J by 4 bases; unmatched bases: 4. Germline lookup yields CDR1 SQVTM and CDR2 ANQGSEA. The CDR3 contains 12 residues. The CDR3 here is CSAETGGETQYF. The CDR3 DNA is TGCAGCGCCGAGACAGGGGGAGAGACCCAGTACTTC.